This TCR beta chain was found in a study of CD8+CD57+ T cells in acquired aplastic anemia. Points from the study as a whole: It was found that more than 25 CD8+ CDR3 sequences were shared between patients and controls. Between the patient and control groups, CD8+ Simpson's diversity did not differ significantly.

Using genomic DNA as the template, TCR beta VDJ and CDR3 profiling was carried out. One entry per CDR3 protein, called by TCRdb with MiXCR from the reads. The data show approximately 40,000 distinct CDR3 sequences, over 55% seen once. All patients picked for sequencing had shown, by flow cytometry, an expansion of CD8+CD57+ cells. Germline CDR1 and CDR2: SQVTM and ANQGSEA. Trimming took 6 bases from V and 1 from J; bases not matched to a gene: 8. The CDR3 is 14 amino acids. With respect to this clonotype: Its specificity is unknown.

The V gene is TRBV29-1, the J gene TRBJ1-1; 7 bases are shared with TRBD1. This clonotype was sampled from a human donor with aplastic anemia. Sequencing used sorted CD4+, CD8+, or CD8+CD57+ T cells (not recorded which) from PBMCs. The CDR3 sequence is CSVFLQGKNTEAFF. The CDR3 coding sequence is TGCAGCGTCTTCTTACAGGGGAAGAACACTGAAGCTTTCTTT.